This TCR beta chain is drawn from a study of neurological immune-mediated disorders. Study-level results: The absence of shared CDR3 amino acid sequences among expanded clones across subjects suggests private repertoires in all groups. The most TCR clonal expansion was seen in HTLV-1-associated myelopathy, and the least was seen in multiple sclerosis, which fell below healthy controls.

With 10-nucleotide random UMIs included, cDNA was synthesized by 5'RACE. TCRdb itself ran the 5' RACE reads through MiXCR, one entry per CDR3 protein. Among under 80,000 distinct CDR3 sequences listed, roughly 14% were seen once. This clonotype was seen many times. Antigen specificity is unknown. The CDR3 extends over 15 amino acids. Germline values: CDR1 MNHNS, CDR2 SASEGT. With 2 bases clipped from V and 2 bases from J, the junction kept 4 bases outside the gene matches. The study used blood bank volunteers in Maryland, USA, as healthy controls. The sample was PBMCs. The clonotype originates from a woman between 45 and 60 years old in good health. V and J are TRBV6-1 and TRBJ2-5, with 8 bases identical to TRBD2. The CDR3 coding sequence is TGTGCCAGCAGTGAATTAGCGGGGATGCAAGAGACCCAGTACTTC. Protein product: CASSELAGMQETQYF.